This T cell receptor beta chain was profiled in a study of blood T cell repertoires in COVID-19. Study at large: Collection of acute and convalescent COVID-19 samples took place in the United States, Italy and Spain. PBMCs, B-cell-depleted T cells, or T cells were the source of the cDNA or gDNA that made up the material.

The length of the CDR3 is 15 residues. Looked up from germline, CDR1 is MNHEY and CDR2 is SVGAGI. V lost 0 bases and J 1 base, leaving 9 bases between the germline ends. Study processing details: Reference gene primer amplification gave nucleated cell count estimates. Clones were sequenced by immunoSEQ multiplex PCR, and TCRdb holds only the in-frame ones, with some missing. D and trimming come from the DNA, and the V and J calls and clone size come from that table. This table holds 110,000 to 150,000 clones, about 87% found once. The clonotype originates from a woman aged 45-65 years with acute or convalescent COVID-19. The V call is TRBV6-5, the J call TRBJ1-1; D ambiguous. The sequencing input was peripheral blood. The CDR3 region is CASSYSGQENTEAFF. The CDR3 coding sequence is TGTGCCAGCAGTTACTCTGGGCAGGAGAACACTGAAGCTTTCTTT.